The 32 T cell receptor beta chains reported below all come from one sample, sequenced in a study of T cells in Graves' hyperthyroidism and ophthalmopathy. Researchers amplified the TCR beta CDR3 regions from RNA transcripts. First-round RT-PCR of the TCR CDR3 relied on the HTBI primer set. TCRdb used MiXCR to reprocess the multiplex PCR reads, holding one entry per CDR3 protein. Of approximately 690,000 distinct CDR3 sequences listed, around 15% were seen once; the top ten hold roughly an eighth. Sequencing was carried out using blood. The receptors come from a woman in her forties or fifties with Graves' ophthalmopathy.

In DNA, the CDR3 is TGTGCCAGCAGCGTAAGCAGCGGAGTGAACACCGGGGAGCTGTTTTTT. It codes for CASSVSSGVNTGELFF. The genes are TRBV9 and TRBJ2-2; the D gene is possibly TRBD2 (5 bases). Deletions cut 1 base from V and 1 base from J, with 11 bases between. The CDR3 length is 16 residues. CDR1 and CDR2 (germline): SGDLS, YYNGEE.

The chain uses TRBV28 and TRBJ2-1, with 14 bases aligning to TRBD2. CDR1 and CDR2 (germline): MDHEN, SYDVKM. Trimming cost V 7 bases and J 1 base; bases outside gene matches: 9. The CDR3 length is 18 residues. The CDR3 sequence is CASNLGLAGEGSYNEQFF. The CDR3 DNA reads as TGTGCCAGCAACCTGGGACTAGCGGGAGAAGGATCCTACAATGAGCAGTTCTTC.

The chain employs TRBV28 and TRBJ2-3; 12 bases line up with TRBD2. V gave up 6 bases and J gave up 4 bases; unmatched junction bases: 5. Germline V gene lookup returns CDR1 MDHEN and CDR2 SYDVKM. The length of the CDR3 is 15 residues. The CDR3 spells CASRTSSGRADTQYF. For the CDR3, the DNA is TGTGCCAGCAGAACTTCTAGCGGGAGGGCAGATACGCAGTATTTT.

The V gene is TRBV7-9, the J gene TRBJ2-7; 9 nucleotides line up with TRBD1. Germline V lookup: CDR1 SEHNR, CDR2 FQNEAQ (reference sequence). The CDR3 sequence is 16 residues long. V dropped 5 bases and J dropped 2; count of bases not matched to a gene: 10. CDR3 nucleotides: TGTGCCAGCAGCCCGCGACACGGGACAGGGACCTACGAGCAGTACTTC. Translation gives CASSPRHGTGTYEQYF.

This clonotype was picked up many times. The V call is TRBV28, the J call TRBJ2-6; no firm D call. The CDR3 length is 14 residues. V was cut by 3 bases and J by 2 bases, with 5 bases left in between. Looked up from germline, CDR1 is MDHEN and CDR2 is SYDVKM. CDR3 protein: CASSLSAGANVLTF. CDR3 DNA sequence: TGTGCCAGCAGTTTGTCCGCTGGGGCCAACGTCCTGACTTTC.

This clonotype was picked up a small number of times. The chain recombines TRBV6-5 with TRBJ2-2; 7 bases align to TRBD1. The germline CDR1 and CDR2 sequences are MNHEY and SVGAGI. The CDR3 is made up of 15 amino acids. Germline trimming cut 3 bases from V and 1 base from J; bases unmatched to any gene: 2. This CDR3 is CASSYRQGNTGELFF. In nucleotides, the CDR3 is TGTGCCAGCAGTTATAGACAGGGGAACACCGGGGAGCTGTTTTTT.

Details on this clonotype: This may arise from a read error, as a much more abundant clone is one base away. The CDR3 DNA reads TGTGCCAGCACCAGACTAGCGGGAGGGCAGTGCTTC. Residues: CASTRLAGGQCF. The V and J genes are TRBV7-2 and TRBJ2-1, with 14 bases identical to TRBD2. The CDR3 is 12 amino acids. Germline values: CDR1 SGHTA, CDR2 FQGNSA.

The chain carries TRBV27 and TRBJ2-1, with 12 positions matching TRBD2. Trimming took 6 bases from V and 2 from J; bases not matched to a gene: 5. The CDR3 loop spans 16 amino acids. Germline V CDR1 and CDR2: MNHEY, SMNVEV (reference sequence). CDR3 in amino acids: CASRTSGSRAYNEQFF. As DNA, the CDR3 is TGTGCCAGCAGGACTAGCGGGAGTCGGGCCTACAATGAGCAGTTCTTC.

A note on this clonotype: The CDR3 does not close with the conserved phenylalanine or tryptophan, likely indicating a read error. This chain uses TRBV20-1 with TRBJ1-5; a weak D match, TRBD1 (6 bases). The germline V and J ends were trimmed by 2 bases and 6 bases, with 14 bases remaining between them. The V gene's germline CDR1 is DFQATT and CDR2 SNEGSKA (reference sequence). The CDR3 extends over 14 amino acids. The CDR3 sequence: CSARPSGAFQPQHL. CDR3 sequence (DNA): TGCAGTGCTAGACCCTCAGGGGCCTTTCAGCCCCAGCATCTT.

This clonotype was counted at least ten times. The chain recombines TRBV29-1 with TRBJ2-3; 9 bases fit TRBD2. From germline, CDR1 is SQVTM and CDR2 ANQGSEA. After removal of 3 bases from V and 3 bases from J, the junction contained 1 base not matched to a gene. The CDR3 extends over 13 amino acids. The CDR3, as DNA: TGCAGCGTTGATAGCGGGAGAACAGATACGCAGTATTTT. This encodes CSVDSGRTDTQYF.

This clonotype was counted at least ten times. The V gene is TRBV20-1, the J gene TRBJ2-5; 9 bases align to TRBD1. The trim removed 3 bases at V and 5 bases at J, leaving 7 bases unmatched. The CDR3 loop spans 14 amino acids. Germline CDR1 DFQATT, CDR2 SNEGSKA (reference sequence). CDR3 DNA sequence: TGCAGTGCTAGTGACAGGGGGACAGGGGAGACCCAGTACTTC. It yields the protein CSASDRGTGETQYF.

This clonotype has more than one count but fewer than ten. The chain carries TRBV20-1 and TRBJ2-7, with 10 positions matching TRBD2. The V gene end was trimmed by 0 bases and the J gene end by 3 bases; junction bases not matched to a gene: 8. Germline V CDR1 and CDR2: DFQATT, SNEGSKA (reference sequence). The length of the CDR3 is 16 residues. CDR3 loop: CSAREWTSGKHYEQYF. CDR3 nucleotides: TGCAGTGCTAGAGAATGGACTAGCGGTAAACACTACGAGCAGTACTTC.

This clonotype showed up many times. The chain carries TRBV28 and TRBJ1-2; D may be TRBD1 (5 bases). The germline V and J ends were trimmed by 2 bases and 5 bases, with 12 bases remaining between them. This CDR3 is 14 amino acids long. CDR1 and CDR2 from the germline V gene are MDHEN and SYDVKM. For the CDR3, the DNA is TGTGCCAGCAGTTTACAGGGACTGTATTATGGCTACACCTTC. Protein sequence: CASSLQGLYYGYTF.

This clonotype was observed many times. The rearrangement links TRBV29-1 to TRBJ2-5; D call uncertain. The CDR3 length is 12 residues. In germline, CDR1 is SQVTM, CDR2 ANQGSEA. Trimming shortened V by 4 bases and J by 2 bases, and 8 bases separated the two germline ends. The CDR3 region is CSVARNQETQYF. For the CDR3, the DNA is TGCAGCGTTGCTCGAAATCAAGAGACCCAGTACTTC.

Comments on this clonotype: Since a much larger clone is just one base distant, this may be a read error. The chain combines TRBV18 with TRBJ2-1, with 11 bases lining up with TRBD1. J gave up 8 bases and V 6 bases, and 6 bases lay outside the gene matches. The germline V gene has CDR1 KGHSH and CDR2 LQKENI. The CDR3 length is 14 residues. The CDR3 sequence: CASSTGQGAYEQFF. The CDR3 DNA is TGTGCCAGCTCGACAGGACAGGGGGCGTATGAGCAGTTCTTC.

This clonotype appeared many times. This chain links TRBV18 with TRBJ2-3; 12 nucleotides match TRBD2. The CDR3 spans 16 residues. V shed 5 bases, J shed 3 bases, and the junction held 6 bases outside the gene matches. Germline loops: CDR1 KGHSH, CDR2 LQKENI. The CDR3 loop reads CASSGLAGGPTDTQYF. For the CDR3, the DNA is TGTGCCAGCTCAGGGCTAGCGGGAGGGCCTACAGATACGCAGTATTTT.

This clonotype was counted ten times or more. The gene calls are TRBV10-3 and TRBJ1-5; no clear D. Germline CDR1 ENHRY, CDR2 SYGVKD. This CDR3 contains 13 residues. V was pared by 6 bases and J by 0 bases, with 6 bases between. The CDR3 reads CAISPNSNQPQHF. CDR3 nucleotides: TGTGCCATCAGCCCGAATAGCAATCAGCCCCAGCATTTT.

In this sample, this clonotype turned up many times. The rearrangement links TRBV28 to TRBJ1-2; D not certain. This CDR3 has 13 residues. The V end lost 6 bases, the J end lost 1 base, and 9 bases lay between the germline ends. Germline CDR1 reads MDHEN; CDR2 reads SYDVKM. The CDR3 DNA follows: TGTGCCAGCAGCCCGGTTTATAACTATGGCTACACCTTC. Its translation is CASSPVYNYGYTF.

In its sample, this clonotype was seen many times. The rearrangement uses TRBV7-3 and TRBJ2-1, with D perhaps TRBD2 (7 bases). This CDR3 is built from 13 residues. Germline-derived CDR1 and CDR2 are SGHTA and FQGTGA. V was cut by 3 bases and J by 9 bases, with 12 bases left in between. The chain's CDR3 is CASSFKGGSEQFF. The CDR3 DNA follows: TGTGCCAGCAGCTTCAAGGGGGGGAGTGAGCAGTTCTTC.

This clonotype has at least ten counts. CDR3 loop: CASSLLGGQPQHF. CDR3 DNA sequence: TGTGCCAGCAGTTTGTTGGGGGGTCAGCCCCAGCATTTT. The J gene is TRBJ1-5, the V gene TRBV28; the D gene is possibly TRBD1 (5 bases). The CDR3 consists of 13 residues. V dropped 3 bases and J dropped 6 bases, with 9 bases sitting between them. Germline values: CDR1 MDHEN, CDR2 SYDVKM.

The table lists this clonotype with many counts. The gene calls are TRBV11-3 and TRBJ1-1; TRBD1 is a possible D gene (6 bases). Per the germline V gene, CDR1 is SGHNT and CDR2 is YENEEA. The V gene lost 5 bases and the J gene lost 10 bases, with 11 bases spanning the gap. CDR3 length: 11 residues. CDR3 nucleotides: TGTGCCAGCAGCACGAACAGGGCAGCTTTCTTT. This codes for CASSTNRAAFF.

There are many counts of this clonotype. The chain uses TRBV7-9 and TRBJ2-7; D ambiguous. The CDR3 runs 14 residues. CDR1 is SEHNR and CDR2 is FQNEAQ in the germline V gene (reference sequence). V lost 3 bases and J 2 bases, leaving 11 bases between the germline ends. The CDR3 coding sequence is TGTGCCAGCAGCTTGCTGACGAAGCCCTACGAGCAGTACTTC. This gives the protein CASSLLTKPYEQYF.

The CDR3 is CASEMTGKDGYTF. Here the CDR3 DNA reads TGCGCCAGCGAGATGACAGGGAAGGATGGCTACACCTTC. The rearrangement links TRBV5-1 to TRBJ1-2, with 7 bases that match TRBD1. CDR3 length: 13 residues. Unmatched junction bases numbered 9, after V lost 7 bases and J lost 6 bases. Germline assignment: CDR1 SGHRS and CDR2 YFSETQ.

This clonotype appeared many times. The rearrangement joins TRBV20-1 to TRBJ2-3; D ambiguous. Between the trimmed V and J ends, which lost 0 bases and 5 bases, there was a span of 12 bases. CDR1 is DFQATT and CDR2 is SNEGSKA in the germline V gene (reference sequence). The CDR3 covers 14 residues. The CDR3 loop is CSARDYGIGDTQYF. CDR3 in DNA: TGCAGTGCTAGAGATTACGGTATAGGAGATACGCAGTATTTT.

This clonotype was observed a few times. The V call is TRBV19, the J call TRBJ2-2; 9 bases align to TRBD2. This CDR3 is built from 16 residues. Germline V gene lookup returns CDR1 LNHDA and CDR2 SQIVND (reference sequence). After removal of 4 bases from V and 5 bases from J, the junction contained 8 bases not matched to a gene. CDR3 amino acids: CASSNIAGVRTGELFF. The CDR3 DNA sequence: TGTGCCAGTAGTAACATAGCGGGAGTACGTACCGGGGAGCTGTTTTTT.

This clonotype was detected ten times or more. The chain carries TRBV7-6 and TRBJ2-5; 11 nucleotides match TRBD2. After removal of 3 bases from V and 5 bases from J, the junction contained 5 bases not matched to a gene. CDR3 size: 15 residues. In germline, CDR1 is SGHVS, CDR2 FNYEAQ. CDR3 in amino acids: CASSFSGTSGETQYF. The CDR3 bases are TGTGCCAGCAGCTTCTCCGGGACTAGCGGTGAGACCCAGTACTTC.

This clonotype was observed many times. J is TRBJ2-2 and V is TRBV15; unclear D gene. V lost 4 bases and J lost 0, with 12 bases in between. Germline V CDR1 and CDR2: LNHNV, YYDKDF (reference sequence). This CDR3 region has 16 residues. In DNA, the CDR3 is TGTGCCACCAGCAAGACGGTTACCACGAACACCGGGGAGCTGTTTTTT. It specifies CATSKTVTTNTGELFF.

As regards this clonotype: This may be a read error, as it is one base from a much larger clone. The chain joins TRBV18 to TRBJ1-2; D unresolved. Deletions cut 7 bases from V and 3 bases from J, with 12 bases between. Germline CDR1 KGHSH, CDR2 LQKENI. This CDR3 has 13 residues. This CDR3 is CASLPFLDYGYTF. CDR3 bases: TGTGCCAGCTTACCTTTTTTGGACTATGGCTACACCTTC.

As for this clonotype: A read error may explain this, as a much larger clone is one base away. The chain is built from TRBV28 and TRBJ2-7; unclear D gene. This CDR3 spans 13 amino acids. The V end lost 4 bases, the J end lost 4 bases, and 11 bases lay between the germline ends. Germline V lookup: CDR1 MDHEN, CDR2 SYDVKM. CDR3 loop: CASSSLRAYEQYF. The DNA for the CDR3 is TGTGCCAGCAGTTCACTAAGGGCTTACGAGCAGTACTTC.

The rearrangement uses TRBV6-9 and TRBJ2-7, with a possible D match to TRBD1 (5 bases). The CDR3 is 13 amino acids. Germline CDR1 reads MNHGY; CDR2 reads SVAAGI. The V end was cut by 4 bases, the J end by 5 bases, with 12 bases between. In nucleotides, the CDR3 is TGTGCCAGCAGTTGTTCTCAGGGTGACGAGCAGTACTTC. It specifies CASSCSQGDEQYF.

This clonotype was recorded many times. The chain has TRBV27 and TRBJ2-3, with 11 positions matching TRBD2. J was trimmed by 5 bases and V by 6 bases; bases with no gene match: 13. Per germline, CDR1 MNHEY and CDR2 SMNVEV (reference sequence). The length of the CDR3 is 17 residues. The DNA of the CDR3 is TGTGCCAGCAGACCCTCACTAGCGGGAGTATTTCAAGATACGCAGTATTTT. Residues: CASRPSLAGVFQDTQYF.

Ten or more counts support this clonotype. This chain joins TRBV15 and TRBJ2-5; TRBD2 agrees at 8 bases. CDR3 length: 15 amino acids. The junction had 5 bases not matched to a gene; V was cut back by 0 bases and J by 5 bases. Germline V CDR1 and CDR2: LNHNV, YYDKDF (reference sequence). CDR3 sequence (DNA): TGTGCCACCAGCAGAGAGACTAGCGAGAGGGAGACCCAGTACTTC. This encodes CATSRETSERETQYF.